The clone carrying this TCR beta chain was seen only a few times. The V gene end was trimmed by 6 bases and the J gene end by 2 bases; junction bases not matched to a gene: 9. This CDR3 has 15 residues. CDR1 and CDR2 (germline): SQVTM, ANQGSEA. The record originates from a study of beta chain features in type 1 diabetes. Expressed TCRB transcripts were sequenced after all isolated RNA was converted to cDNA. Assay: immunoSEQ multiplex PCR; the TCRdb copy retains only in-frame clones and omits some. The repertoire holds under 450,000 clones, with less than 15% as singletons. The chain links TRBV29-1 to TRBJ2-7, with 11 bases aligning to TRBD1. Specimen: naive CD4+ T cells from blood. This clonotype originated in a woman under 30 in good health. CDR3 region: CSVEFGTGGPYEQYF. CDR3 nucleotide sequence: TGCAGCGTCGAATTCGGGACAGGGGGTCCCTACGAGCAGTACTTC.